The 8 T cell receptor beta chains presented below share a single source sample, sequenced in a study of blood T cell repertoires in COVID-19. Sequencing was performed with immunoSEQ multiplex PCR; in TCRdb, only in-frame clones are kept and a portion is missing. This table holds tens of thousands of clones, about 86% found once. Input material: peripheral blood. The receptor set was obtained from a man between 65 and 80 years old with acute or convalescent COVID-19.

The gene calls are TRBV7-9 and TRBJ2-1; D is possibly TRBD2 (6 bases). This CDR3 comprises 16 residues. Germline lookup yields CDR1 SEHNR and CDR2 FQNEAQ (reference sequence). V was shortened by 5 bases and J by 0 bases, with 14 bases between the two germline ends. The CDR3 here is CASSRTGLSSYNEQFF. As DNA, the CDR3 is TGTGCCAGCAGCCGAACGGGACTGAGCTCCTACAATGAGCAGTTCTTC.

This chain connects TRBV21-1 to TRBJ2-1; the table assigns TRBD2, which was not confirmed against the DNA. TRBV21-1 is given as a pseudogene. This CDR3 spans 15 amino acids. CDR3 loop: CASGGSGRAGDEQFF. For the CDR3, the DNA is TGTGCCAGCGGCGGTAGCGGGAGGGCAGGGGATGAGCAGTTCTTC.

The chain joins TRBV29-1 to TRBJ2-3; tentatively, D is TRBD2 (7 bases). Deletions cut 8 bases from V and 5 bases from J, with 14 bases between. In germline, CDR1 is SQVTM, CDR2 ANQGSEA. The CDR3 loop spans 12 amino acids. Written as DNA, the CDR3 is TGCAGCCCCGAAAGGGGGGGAGATACGCAGTATTTT. It encodes CSPERGGDTQYF.

This clone has only one observation. The V gene is TRBV5-4, the J gene TRBJ2-1, with TRBD2 matching over 10 bases. With V trimmed by 4 bases and J by 5 bases, 6 bases remained unmatched. CDR1 is SGHNT and CDR2 is YYREEE in the germline V gene (reference sequence). This CDR3 contains 15 residues. This chain's CDR3 is CASSIGLAADNEQFF. CDR3 nucleotide sequence: TGTGCCAGCAGCATAGGACTAGCGGCTGACAATGAGCAGTTCTTC.

The chain links TRBV7-3 to TRBJ2-7, with 7 bases matching TRBD2. CDR1 SGHTA and CDR2 FQGTGA come from the germline V gene. Trimming took 4 bases from V and 0 from J; bases not matched to a gene: 3. The CDR3 loop spans 14 amino acids. The CDR3 bases are TGTGCCAGCAGCTCAGTAGCGGGCTCCTACGAGCAGTACTTC. It specifies CASSSVAGSYEQYF. Looking up the rest from reference TRBV7-3 and TRBJ2-7 gives the full variable domain: GAGVSQTPSNKVTEKGKYVELRCDPISGHTALYWYRQSLGQGPEFLIYFQGTGAADDSGLPNDRFFAVRPEGSVSTLKIQRTERGDSAVYLCASSSVAGSYEQYFGPGTRLTVT.

V usage is TRBV5-1 and J usage is TRBJ2-7; D is possibly TRBD2 (6 bases). The V gene's germline CDR1 is SGHRS and CDR2 YFSETQ. The V gene lost 1 base and the J gene lost 7 bases, with 15 bases spanning the gap. The CDR3 consists of 14 residues. The CDR3: CASSLLEGVGEQYF. CDR3 coding DNA: TGCGCCAGCAGCTTGTTGGAGGGAGTCGGTGAGCAGTACTTC.

The chain couples TRBV5-8 to TRBJ2-3; the D gene is possibly TRBD1 (6 bases). The V end was cut by 0 bases, the J end by 2 bases, with 10 bases between. This CDR3 is 15 amino acids long. The germline gives CDR1 SGHTS, CDR2 YDEGEE. The CDR3 is CASSLGGRATDTQYF. Written as DNA, the CDR3 is TGTGCCAGCAGCTTGGGGGGGCGCGCCACAGATACGCAGTATTTT.

This clone occurred once. This chain uses TRBV5-1 with TRBJ1-2; TRBD1 matches 9 bases. This CDR3 spans 14 amino acids. Germline CDR1 SGHRS, CDR2 YFSETQ. J lost 6 bases, V lost 0 bases, and 3 bases had no gene match. In DNA, the CDR3 is TGCGCCAGCAGCTTGGAGGGGACAGGGCATGGCTACACCTTC. It yields the protein CASSLEGTGHGYTF.